This T cell receptor (beta chain) was recorded in a study of shared clonotypes between healthy human individuals (dated by TCRdb to 2020 to 2022). At the level of the whole study: The cohort included three men and a couple of women between 18 and 49 years of age. For each donor, CD4 naive and CD4 memory were each given three plates, CD8 naive was given two plates, and CD8 memory was given one plate. To estimate repertoire size and how much clonotypes are shared between individuals, the study performed deep sequencing of blood TCR repertoires from a few healthy adults. To increase sequencing depth and limit assay-specific biases, TCR repertoire library preparation and sequencing were carried out by different laboratories using diverse techniques. Leukapheresis yielded between about 0.8 and 8.9 billion PBMCs per donor. What the authors observed across the whole study: Estimated clonotype richness was generally larger for naive than for memory subsets. The small number of donors limited the genetic and exposure-history diversity represented. Sampling was restricted to blood, and TCR repertoires in tissue are likely to differ from TCR repertoires in blood. When several donors were compared, the shared fraction of clonotypes was around 5% for naive CD4, around 4% for naive CD8, 2.3% for memory CD4, and 0.4% for memory CD8. Compared with non-shared clonotypes, the clonotypes found in all four sorted-subset donors had higher generation probabilities. Even with the large sequencing depth, rarefaction of the sorted-subset datasets indicated that sequencing was incomplete. Based on pairwise subsampling, the degree of clonotype sharing among donors was expected to be affected by sequencing depth.

A word on this clone: Its antigen remains unidentified. Base quality data are lacking; no much larger clone is found one base away.

CD8 naive samples were CD45RO-negative cells positively selected for CCR7, giving a CD45RA+CCR7+ population that excluded TemRA cells. The donors were healthy, HIV-negative adults with no recently reported acute infections or vaccinations. Every donor was a Caucasian adult living in Nashville, Tennessee, USA. Blood was obtained by leukapheresis, after which PBMCs were separated by Ficoll-Histopaque density gradient centrifugation and cryopreserved in liquid nitrogen vapor phase. Analytical flow cytometry was used to check the purity and quantity of every magnetically sorted T cell population. Genomic DNA was isolated from each sorted fraction and quantified by UV absorbance on a Nanodrop 2000c. TCR CDR3 regions were amplified from genomic DNA by multiplex PCR using the deep immunoSEQ assay. Extracted genomic DNA from each cell subset was distributed evenly across all wells of several immunoSEQ 96-well plates, and each plate was treated as a replicate. For sorted subsets, roughly 200 ng of genomic DNA, equivalent to some 30,000 T cell genomes, went into each replicate PCR. Purified libraries were measured with a Qubit 3.0 fluorometer, size-checked on a Bioanalyzer 2100, and measured again with the KAPA Library Quantification kit. A separate single-read 150-cycle Illumina NextSeq 550 flow cell was used to sequence each immunoSEQ 96-well plate. Processing in the source paper ran as follows. The immunoSEQ output contained only junctional sequences without quality scores, so filtering could not match that applied to full-length reads. Sequences were annotated with PyIR, a Python wrapper for IgBLAST v1.9, and V/J genes and CDR3 were assigned using IMGT germline references. Reads were removed for weak V/J assignments (E-value above 1e-6), missing CDR3, stop codons, out-of-frame junctions, or ambiguous translated residues. V3J clonotypes were defined by identical inferred V gene, J gene, and CDR3 amino acid sequence. To compute the percentage overlap between repertoires, the number of shared unique clonotypes was divided by the size of the smaller repertoire. Three approaches were used to assess repertoire richness: RTK rarefaction, the Chao1 estimator, and Recon v2.1 estimates of unobserved clonotypes. Generation probabilities were computed with OLGA for all TCRbeta clonotypes obtained by the gDNA method from a handful of donors. Imported from immuneACCESS, the table was reduced by TCRdb to in-frame sequences with V and J called. These copies leave out some clones; in studies compared against another copy, an unresolved V gene accounts for under half, and the cause of the remainder is not known. V and J calls and clone size are those listed in that table; D and trimming were worked out from the DNA. This sample lists roughly 570,000 clones; 95% to 98% were detected once. The ten largest make up 0.25% to 0.35% of the sample.

The sequence came from a man aged 30-40 years in good health. Sequencing was carried out using naive CD8+ T cells sorted from blood. The cell subset or site label for this specimen denotes: CD45RA+CCR7+.

The CDR3 in this case is CASSRDRMFYEQYF. Here is the DNA: TGTGCCAGCAGCCGGGACAGGATGTTCTACGAGCAGTACTTC. The chain links TRBV6-1 with TRBJ2-7; TRBD1 fits 8 bases in the junction. Counted from cysteine to phenylalanine, this CDR3 has 14 amino acids. The sequence is cut down to CDR3 DNA, 42 bases in frame from base 1. Via the germline V gene, CDR1 is MNHNS and CDR2 SASEGT. Compared with germline, V lacks 6 bases and J lacks 3 bases; bases without a gene match: 7.